Listed below are T cell receptor beta chains from one sample, sequenced in a study of T cell repertoires in cytomegalovirus infection. These receptors' antigens are unknown. TCRdb independently ran MiXCR on the reads; one entry per CDR3 protein. The table shows about 830,000 distinct CDR3 sequences, with around a third occurring only once. This material consisted of cultured CD8+ T cells from PBMCs, taken from culture after CMV antigen stimulation. Receptors were obtained from a human donor in good health (CMV status not recorded). Some clones in this sample may be carry-over from other donors' samples. Each CDR3 is given without its conserved first and last residue.

v_gene	j_gene	CDR3aa
TRBV5-8	TRBJ2-1	ASSFTRMENEQF
TRBV14	TRBJ1-4	ASSQDLASTNEKLF
TRBV5-4	TRBJ2-7	ASSSRDTHYEQY
TRBV7-3	TRBJ2-5	ASSLMGQGGETQY
TRBV7-2	TRBJ1-5	ASSSSGTGASRQPQH
TRBV7-2	TRBJ1-4	ASSLSPGMGEKLF
TRBV2	TRBJ2-7	ASSEAGQRYEQY
TRBV18	TRBJ2-1	ASSFGSGEYNEQF
TRBV2	TRBJ2-1	ALYRSRVVGEQF
TRBV20-1	TRBJ1-5	SARVGDRDQPQH
TRBV24-1	TRBJ2-1	ATGDGSNEQF
TRBV4-1	TRBJ2-1	ASSTQSGNEQF
TRBV25-1	TRBJ2-5	ASSWRKTQY
TRBV2	TRBJ2-7	ASIGTDYYEQY
TRBV7-6	TRBJ2-1	ASRGLAGTSYNEQF
TRBV12-3/TRBV12-4	TRBJ2-3	ASTRTGLTDTQY
TRBV29-1	TRBJ2-5	SVEDDYQETQY
TRBV4-1	TRBJ2-1	ASSQDPQLTYYNEQF
TRBV5-5	TRBJ2-1	ASSSPKDRNEQF
TRBV5-1	TRBJ1-1	ASSLWESLNTEAF
TRBV2	TRBJ2-1	ATSLTPGYNEQF
TRBV4-1	TRBJ1-2	ASSQVRGGYT
TRBV11-2	TRBJ2-1	ASSSRKGGLSSYNEQF
TRBV5-6	TRBJ2-3	ASSSEGLAGAVDTQY
TRBV6-2/TRBV6-3	TRBJ1-2	ASSYQRGGAIGYT
TRBV2	TRBJ2-1	ASSRDSQWYEQF
TRBV29-1	TRBJ2-2	SVPRGNGELF
TRBV7-6	TRBJ1-1	ASSKGQGWTEAF
TRBV12-3/TRBV12-4	TRBJ2-1	ASQRGSEQF
TRBV7-6	TRBJ2-2	ASSPDYLNTGELF
TRBV6-1	TRBJ2-5	ASSRRAVPMPRETQY
TRBV7-9	TRBJ2-1	ASSSGQGYNEQF
TRBV6-5	TRBJ2-5	ASSYSGEETQY
TRBV7-6	TRBJ2-7	ASSFKAYEQY
TRBV7-4	TRBJ1-4	ASSGPSGEKLF
TRBV7-9	TRBJ1-2	ASSKQTGYYGYT
TRBV5-4	TRBJ2-2	ASSLGWDQASGTGELF
TRBV6-2/TRBV6-3	TRBJ2-2	ASSWTGGEQNTGELF
TRBV7-2	TRBJ1-5	ASSSPSQPQH
TRBV25-1	TRBJ1-5	ARADRERSSNQPQH